These T cell receptor beta chains were read from a single sample in a study of shared clonotypes between healthy human individuals. Some clones are missing from TCRdb's copy, which holds only in-frame ones; the method was immunoSEQ multiplex PCR. The sample gives more than 1.2 million clones, just under 99% of which show up once; 0.3% to 0.45% is in the top ten. The sequenced material came from naive CD4+ T cells sorted from blood. These receptors were collected from a man younger than 40 in good health. Each CDR3 is given with its conserved first and last residue. D genes are given only for firm matches. Only part of the rows carry a size: once, few, many, or a class if the clone is expanded.

j_gene: TRBJ1-2; v_gene: TRBV2; abundance: .; d_gene: TRBD1; CDR3nt: TGTGCCAGCAGTGAACTGGGGACAGGATCTAAGTATGGCTACACCTTC; CDR3aa: CASSELGTGSKYGYTF
j_gene: TRBJ2-5; v_gene: TRBV27; abundance: .; d_gene: TRBD1; CDR3nt: TGTGCCAGCAGTCCCAGGGGGCGGGAGACCCAGTACTTC; CDR3aa: CASSPRGRETQYF
j_gene: TRBJ2-7; v_gene: TRBV5-1; abundance: .; d_gene: TRBD1; CDR3nt: TGCGCCAGCAGCGGGCGGACAGGCGCTACCATCTACGAGCAGTACTTC; CDR3aa: CASSGRTGATIYEQYF
j_gene: TRBJ2-1; v_gene: TRBV7-2; abundance: once; d_gene: .; CDR3nt: TGTGCCAGCAGCCGTACTGGGGGTTCTGAGCAGTTCTTC; CDR3aa: CASSRTGGSEQFF
j_gene: TRBJ2-5; v_gene: TRBV18; abundance: .; d_gene: .; CDR3nt: TGTGCCAGCTCACCACCAGCTGGGTACCAAGAGACCCAGTACTTC; CDR3aa: CASSPPAGYQETQYF
j_gene: TRBJ2-1; v_gene: TRBV27; abundance: .; d_gene: .; CDR3nt: TGTGCCAGCCAGCAGCGGAGGACCTACAATGAGCAGTTCTTC; CDR3aa: CASQQRRTYNEQFF
j_gene: TRBJ2-3; v_gene: TRBV6-1; abundance: .; d_gene: TRBD2; CDR3nt: TGTGCCAGCGCCCAGGTAGCGGGGAACACAGATACGCAGTATTTT; CDR3aa: CASAQVAGNTDTQYF
j_gene: TRBJ1-2; v_gene: TRBV28; abundance: .; d_gene: .; CDR3nt: TGTGCCAGCAGTTCGAGCCTTACACGGCTCTACTATGGCTACACCTTC; CDR3aa: CASSSSLTRLYYGYTF
j_gene: TRBJ2-2; v_gene: TRBV10-1; abundance: few; d_gene: .; CDR3nt: TGCGCCAGCAGTGAGTCCGGGAAGGCCAAGGGGGAGCTGTTTTTT; CDR3aa: CASSESGKAKGELFF
j_gene: TRBJ2-7; v_gene: TRBV19; abundance: .; d_gene: .; CDR3nt: TGTGCCAGTACTTTGAGGCAGGGTCTCTCCAACGAGCAGTACTTC; CDR3aa: CASTLRQGLSNEQYF
j_gene: TRBJ1-1; v_gene: TRBV7-9; abundance: .; d_gene: .; CDR3nt: TGTGCCAGCAGCTCCGGGACAGAAGCTTTCTTT; CDR3aa: CASSSGTEAFF
j_gene: TRBJ2-7; v_gene: TRBV9; abundance: .; d_gene: .; CDR3nt: TGTGCCAGCAGCGGAGGGCAGGGATTTTACGGCGAGCAGTACTTC; CDR3aa: CASSGGQGFYGEQYF
j_gene: TRBJ2-3; v_gene: TRBV7-6; abundance: .; d_gene: TRBD2; CDR3nt: TGTGCCAGCAGCTTAGACCAACCGGGACTAGCGGATCGCACAGATACGCAGTATTTT; CDR3aa: CASSLDQPGLADRTDTQYF
j_gene: TRBJ2-1; v_gene: TRBV7-9; abundance: .; d_gene: .; CDR3nt: TGTGCCAGCAGCTTACCCGGGACTCCCTACAATGAGCAGTTCTTC; CDR3aa: CASSLPGTPYNEQFF
j_gene: TRBJ1-3; v_gene: TRBV18; abundance: .; d_gene: .; CDR3nt: TGTGCCAGCTCACCATCCGCTGGAAACACCATATATTTT; CDR3aa: CASSPSAGNTIYF
j_gene: TRBJ2-3; v_gene: TRBV19; abundance: .; d_gene: TRBD2; CDR3nt: TGTGCCAGTAGTTCCGAAGTAGGCGGGAGACTAACAGATACGCAGTATTTT; CDR3aa: CASSSEVGGRLTDTQYF
j_gene: TRBJ1-2; v_gene: TRBV7-8; abundance: once; d_gene: .; CDR3nt: TGTGCCAGCAGCCTCGCAGAAAGCTATGGCTACACCTTC; CDR3aa: CASSLAESYGYTF
j_gene: TRBJ1-1; v_gene: TRBV15; abundance: .; d_gene: .; CDR3nt: TGTGCCACCAGCAGTACAGGGCTGAACATGAACACTGAAGCTTTCTTT; CDR3aa: CATSSTGLNMNTEAFF
j_gene: TRBJ2-1; v_gene: TRBV6-1; abundance: .; d_gene: .; CDR3nt: TGTGCCAGCAGTGAAGCCCCCAGGAGAGGGAATGAGCAGTTCTTC; CDR3aa: CASSEAPRRGNEQFF
j_gene: TRBJ2-7; v_gene: TRBV11-2; abundance: .; d_gene: .; CDR3nt: TGTGCCAGCAGCTTGTCAGGGAACGAGCAGTACTTC; CDR3aa: CASSLSGNEQYF
j_gene: TRBJ1-2; v_gene: TRBV29-1; abundance: .; d_gene: .; CDR3nt: TGCAGCGCCCGGACGGAAGGGTATGGCTACACCTTC; CDR3aa: CSARTEGYGYTF
j_gene: TRBJ1-3; v_gene: TRBV6-5; abundance: .; d_gene: .; CDR3nt: TGTGCCAGCAGGACACAGGGTTTCTCTGGAAACACCATATATTTT; CDR3aa: CASRTQGFSGNTIYF
j_gene: TRBJ1-2; v_gene: TRBV30; abundance: .; d_gene: .; CDR3nt: TGTGCCTGGAGTGTACTCGATGGCTACACCTTC; CDR3aa: CAWSVLDGYTF
j_gene: TRBJ2-7; v_gene: TRBV28; abundance: .; d_gene: .; CDR3nt: TGTGCCAGCAGTTCCTGGGCTTGGGGACGGGGCTACGAGCAGTACTTC; CDR3aa: CASSSWAWGRGYEQYF
j_gene: TRBJ2-6; v_gene: TRBV9; abundance: .; d_gene: .; CDR3nt: TGTGCCAGCAGCGTACGGGCTTCTGGGGCCAACGTCCTGACTTTC; CDR3aa: CASSVRASGANVLTF
j_gene: TRBJ2-7; v_gene: TRBV7-7; abundance: .; d_gene: .; CDR3nt: TGTGCCAGCAGCTCGGGGACCCCGAGCGAGCAGTACTTC; CDR3aa: CASSSGTPSEQYF
j_gene: TRBJ2-7; v_gene: TRBV28; abundance: .; d_gene: .; CDR3nt: TGTGCCAGCAGCCGACCGTCCTTAGGCTATGGCGAGCAGTACTTC; CDR3aa: CASSRPSLGYGEQYF
j_gene: TRBJ2-3; v_gene: TRBV7-2; abundance: .; d_gene: TRBD2; CDR3nt: TGTGCCAGCAGCTTAACAGGGACTAGCGGGGGCACAGATACGCAGTATTTT; CDR3aa: CASSLTGTSGGTDTQYF
j_gene: TRBJ1-2; v_gene: TRBV9; abundance: .; d_gene: .; CDR3nt: TGTGCCAGCAGCGTAGCGGAGGTCGGGAACTATGGCTACACCTTC; CDR3aa: CASSVAEVGNYGYTF
j_gene: TRBJ2-5; v_gene: TRBV14; abundance: .; d_gene: .; CDR3nt: TGTGCCAGCAGCCCCTCACTAGTGGAGACCCAGTACTTC; CDR3aa: CASSPSLVETQYF
j_gene: TRBJ1-5; v_gene: TRBV19; abundance: .; d_gene: TRBD1; CDR3nt: TGTGCCAGTAGTAGATCTGACAGGGATCAGCCCCAGCATTTT; CDR3aa: CASSRSDRDQPQHF
j_gene: TRBJ2-5; v_gene: TRBV7-7; abundance: .; d_gene: .; CDR3nt: TGTGCCAGCAGCTACCTGTACCAAGAGACCCAGTACTTC; CDR3aa: CASSYLYQETQYF
j_gene: TRBJ2-7; v_gene: TRBV6-1; abundance: .; d_gene: TRBD1; CDR3nt: TGTGCCAGCAGTGAACCCAGGGCAGGGGGCTACGAGCAGTACTTC; CDR3aa: CASSEPRAGGYEQYF
j_gene: TRBJ1-1; v_gene: TRBV7-9; abundance: .; d_gene: .; CDR3nt: TGTGCCAGCAGCTTAGGGGCAGGGCCAACTGAAGCTTTCTTT; CDR3aa: CASSLGAGPTEAFF
j_gene: TRBJ1-1; v_gene: TRBV28; abundance: .; d_gene: .; CDR3nt: TGTGCCAGCAGTTTATCAACTGAAGCTTTCTTT; CDR3aa: CASSLSTEAFF
j_gene: TRBJ2-2; v_gene: TRBV11-2; abundance: .; d_gene: TRBD2; CDR3nt: TGTGCCAGCAGCACAGTCGGGGGGAGCACCGGGGAGCTGTTTTTT; CDR3aa: CASSTVGGSTGELFF
j_gene: TRBJ2-7; v_gene: TRBV6-6; abundance: .; d_gene: TRBD1; CDR3nt: TGTGCCAGCATTGACCGGGACAGGGGGGACTACGAGCAGTACTTC; CDR3aa: CASIDRDRGDYEQYF
j_gene: TRBJ2-1; v_gene: TRBV5-5; abundance: .; d_gene: TRBD2; CDR3nt: TGTGCCAGCAGCTTGGGCCAATTGGGGAGGGGAGAGCAGTTCTTC; CDR3aa: CASSLGQLGRGEQFF
j_gene: TRBJ2-5; v_gene: TRBV18; abundance: .; d_gene: .; CDR3nt: TGTGCCAGCTCACCCACCCATGAGACCCAGTACTTC; CDR3aa: CASSPTHETQYF
j_gene: TRBJ1-4; v_gene: TRBV7-9; abundance: once; d_gene: .; CDR3nt: TGTGCCAGCAGCTTAGACTCCGGGCTTAATGAAAAACTGTTTTTT; CDR3aa: CASSLDSGLNEKLFF
j_gene: TRBJ1-3; v_gene: TRBV6-5; abundance: .; d_gene: .; CDR3nt: TGTGCCAGCACCATTACAGCTACCTCTGGAAACACCATATATTTT; CDR3aa: CASTITATSGNTIYF
j_gene: TRBJ1-2; v_gene: TRBV28; abundance: .; d_gene: .; CDR3nt: TGTGCCAGCAGTTCCCCAACGGGCGGCTACACCTTC; CDR3aa: CASSSPTGGYTF
j_gene: TRBJ1-4; v_gene: TRBV7-2; abundance: .; d_gene: .; CDR3nt: TGTGCCAGCAGCCCAACAGGGTTTCGGGAAAAACTGTTTTTT; CDR3aa: CASSPTGFREKLFF
j_gene: TRBJ2-1; v_gene: TRBV7-9; abundance: few; d_gene: .; CDR3nt: TGTGCCAGCAGCTTAGGTCTGCGGGACAATGAGCAGTTCTTC; CDR3aa: CASSLGLRDNEQFF
j_gene: TRBJ2-3; v_gene: TRBV10-1; abundance: .; d_gene: TRBD2; CDR3nt: TGCGCCAGCAGTAAACAGACTAGCAACACAGATACGCAGTATTTT; CDR3aa: CASSKQTSNTDTQYF
j_gene: TRBJ1-5; v_gene: TRBV6-1; abundance: .; d_gene: TRBD1; CDR3nt: TGTGCCAGCAAAGGGGGACAGGGGGCCCATCAGCCCCAGCATTTT; CDR3aa: CASKGGQGAHQPQHF
j_gene: TRBJ1-2; v_gene: TRBV19; abundance: .; d_gene: .; CDR3nt: TGTGCCAGTAGTACCCTGCCGACAGGCTCTGACTATGGCTACACCTTC; CDR3aa: CASSTLPTGSDYGYTF
j_gene: TRBJ2-5; v_gene: TRBV18; abundance: .; d_gene: TRBD2; CDR3nt: TGTGCCAGCTCGAAGCGGGAGGGCCGGGAGACCCAGTACTTC; CDR3aa: CASSKREGRETQYF
j_gene: TRBJ2-1; v_gene: TRBV30; abundance: .; d_gene: .; CDR3nt: TGTGCCCATGGCAGCTCCTACAATGAGCAGTTCTTC; CDR3aa: CAHGSSYNEQFF
j_gene: TRBJ1-4; v_gene: TRBV19; abundance: .; d_gene: .; CDR3nt: TGTGCCAGTAGTCGCCGGGACAACTCTAATGAAAAACTGTTTTTT; CDR3aa: CASSRRDNSNEKLFF
j_gene: TRBJ1-1; v_gene: TRBV5-1; abundance: .; d_gene: TRBD1; CDR3nt: TGCGCCAGCAGCTTTGGGACAGGGGTTGTTGACACTGAAGCTTTCTTT; CDR3aa: CASSFGTGVVDTEAFF